This paragraph reports one T cell receptor beta chain. In this CDR3 the conserved last residue, phenylalanine or tryptophan, is missing, so a read error is likely. The DNA is omitted, as the CDR3 cannot be located on it reliably, and the CDR3 follows TCRdb's listing. This entry is derived from a study of blood T cell repertoires in COVID-19. About the research overall: Nucleic acid was either cDNA or gDNA, and it came from T cells, B-cell-depleted T cells, or PBMCs.

Using immunoSEQ multiplex PCR, the repertoire was profiled, and TCRdb retains in-frame clones only, with some absent. There are 200,000 to 300,000 clones in the sample; roughly 90% occur only once, and almost 2% lies in the top ten. Germline values: CDR1 LGHDT, CDR2 YNNKEL (reference sequence). The CDR3 has 12 amino acids, counting both end residues. The chain recombines TRBV3-1 (or the pseudogene TRBV3-2) with TRBJ1-1; the table's D call, TRBD1, was not checked against the DNA. The receptor's source is a man in his thirties or forties with active or convalescent COVID-19. The sample consisted of peripheral blood. The CDR3 sequence: CASSQAGQGATL.